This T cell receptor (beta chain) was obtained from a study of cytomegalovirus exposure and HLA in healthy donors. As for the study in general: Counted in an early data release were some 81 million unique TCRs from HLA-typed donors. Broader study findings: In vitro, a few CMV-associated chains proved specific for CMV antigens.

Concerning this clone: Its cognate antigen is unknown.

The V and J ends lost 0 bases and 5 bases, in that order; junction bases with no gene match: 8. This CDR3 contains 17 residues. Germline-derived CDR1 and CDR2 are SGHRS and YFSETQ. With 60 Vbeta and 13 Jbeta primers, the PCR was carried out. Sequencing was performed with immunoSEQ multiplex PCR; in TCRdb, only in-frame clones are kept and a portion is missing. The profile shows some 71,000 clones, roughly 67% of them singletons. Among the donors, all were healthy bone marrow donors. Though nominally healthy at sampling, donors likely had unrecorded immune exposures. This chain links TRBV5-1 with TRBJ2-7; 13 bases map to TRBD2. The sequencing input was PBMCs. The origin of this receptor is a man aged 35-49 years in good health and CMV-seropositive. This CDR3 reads CASSLGTSGRVYDEQYF. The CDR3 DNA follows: TGCGCCAGCAGCTTGGGGACTAGCGGGAGAGTTTATGACGAGCAGTACTTC.